This T cell receptor beta chain emerged from a study of T cell responses to AZD1222 COVID-19 vaccine. In regard to this clone: Its antigen is not identified.

Regarding the study as a whole: Repertoires in all cases were sampled only once the peak T cell response had passed. A rise in Spike-specific TCR breadth and depth followed two AZD1222 doses. Targeting of unmutated variant regions was reportedly seen in nearly half of spike-specific TCRs.

The table came from immunoSEQ multiplex PCR; TCRdb's copy has only in-frame clones and leaves some out. The repertoire consists of some 92,000 clones, with roughly 90% occurring once and the leading ten covering approximately 2.8%. Sequenced material: peripheral blood, taken on day 0 of AZD1222 vaccination. The TCR sequence derives from an adult in good health.

CDR3 coding DNA: TGTGCCAGCAGTTTAGGCCGAAAACAGGGGGCGGAAGAGCAGTACTTC. It codes for CASSLGRKQGAEEQYF. V gene TRBV28 combines with J gene TRBJ2-7; 9 bases match TRBD1. Trimming at V came to 2 bases and at J to 7 bases, leaving 12 bases not matched to a gene. The CDR3 consists of 16 residues. The germline CDR1 and CDR2 sequences are MDHEN and SYDVKM.